Following are 20 T cell receptor beta chains from one sample sequenced in a study of graft-versus-host responses after intestinal transplantation. The method was immunoSEQ multiplex PCR; TCRdb's version includes in-frame clones alone and lacks a portion of them. The sample holds over 60,000 clones, 80% to 95% seen once. Sequencing was performed on bone marrow, taken approximately 700 days after intestinal transplantation. The receptors originated from a human patient who received an intestinal transplant, so some T cells may come from the graft donor.

This clone was detected only a few times. The genes are TRBV2 and TRBJ1-1, with D uncertain. The V gene's germline CDR1 is SNHLY and CDR2 FYNNEI. Trimming stripped 3 bases from V and 7 bases from J, with 6 bases between. The CDR3 contains 11 residues. As DNA, the CDR3 is TGTGCCAGCAGTGACCTTGGTGAAGCTTTCTTT. This codes for CASSDLGEAFF.

The chain combines TRBV14 with TRBJ2-5, with 7 bases matching TRBD1. The CDR3 has 14 amino acids. V lost 4 bases and J lost 5; bases outside the gene matches: 7. CDR1 and CDR2 from the germline V gene are SGHDN and FVKESK. The CDR3 region is CASSLRQGSETQYF. As DNA, the CDR3 is TGTGCCAGCAGCCTCCGACAGGGATCGGAGACCCAGTACTTC. The entire variable domain, with the rest obtained from reference TRBV14 and TRBJ2-5, is as follows: EAGVTQFPSHSVIEKGQTVTLRCDPISGHDNLYWYRRVMGKEIKFLLHFVKESKQDESGMPNNRFLAERTGGTYSTLKVQPAELEDSGVYFCASSLRQGSETQYFGPGTRLLVL.

The gene calls are TRBV7-3 and TRBJ2-1, with TRBD2 identical over 8 bases. CDR3 size: 14 residues. The J segment lost 2 bases and the V segment lost 4 bases, leaving 1 base of the junction unmatched. The germline V gene encodes CDR1 SGHTA and CDR2 FQGTGA. CDR3 region: CASSYGGAYNEQFF. The CDR3 DNA reads TGTGCCAGCAGCTACGGGGGGGCCTACAATGAGCAGTTCTTC. Full variable domain (outside the CDR3, taken from reference TRBV7-3 and TRBJ2-1): GAGVSQTPSNKVTEKGKYVELRCDPISGHTALYWYRQSLGQGPEFLIYFQGTGAADDSGLPNDRFFAVRPEGSVSTLKIQRTERGDSAVYLCASSYGGAYNEQFFGPGTRLTVL.

The V call is TRBV7-6, the J call TRBJ2-1; D gene ambiguous. Germline V gene data show CDR1 as SGHVS and CDR2 as FNYEAQ. The CDR3 contains 11 residues. V lost 1 base to trimming and J lost 7 bases, with 2 bases between them. The CDR3 bases are TGTGCCAGCAGCTTAGTGAATGAGCAGTTCTTC. Amino acid sequence: CASSLVNEQFF.

The chain joins TRBV6-5 to TRBJ2-7; D is unresolved. The CDR3 sequence is 14 residues long. Germline CDR1 MNHEY, CDR2 SVGAGI. Deletions cut 0 bases from V and 3 bases from J, with 9 bases between. The DNA for the CDR3 is TGTGCCAGCAGTTACTCGTACAGTCTCTACGAGCAGTACTTC. It translates to CASSYSYSLYEQYF.

The chain joins TRBV2 to TRBJ2-5, with 9 positions matching TRBD1. The germline V gene has CDR1 SNHLY and CDR2 FYNNEI. V dropped 9 bases and J dropped 4; count of bases not matched to a gene: 9. The CDR3 covers 14 residues. CDR3 sequence (DNA): TGTGCCAGGGATCCGACAGGGGGTGGAGAGACCCAGTACTTC. Residues: CARDPTGGGETQYF.

The chain joins TRBV29-1 to TRBJ1-1; a weak D match, TRBD1 (6 bases). CDR1 SQVTM and CDR2 ANQGSEA come from the germline V gene. The CDR3 sequence is 14 residues long. The V gene lost 3 bases and the J gene lost 5 bases, with 16 bases spanning the gap. CDR3 bases: TGCAGCGTTGACCCCAGGGGAGGTAGTACTGAAGCTTTCTTT. This gives the protein CSVDPRGGSTEAFF.

This sequence joins TRBV7-9 and TRBJ2-7; D might be TRBD2 (6 bases). CDR3 length: 17 amino acids. CDR1 and CDR2 from the germline V gene are SEHNR and FQNEAQ (reference sequence). V was pared by 1 base and J by 0 bases, with 16 bases between. The CDR3 nucleotides read TGTGCCAGCAGCTTAGTTTTCGGGCGGGGTCGCTCCTACGAGCAGTACTTC. Protein product: CASSLVFGRGRSYEQYF.

This chain joins TRBV2 and TRBJ2-7, with 7 bases aligning to TRBD2. The CDR3 is made up of 11 amino acids. Germline V gene sequence: CDR1 SNHLY, CDR2 FYNNEI. The trim removed 6 bases at V and 6 bases at J, leaving 2 bases unmatched. The DNA for the CDR3 is TGTGCCAGCAGGGGAGGGACCGAGCAGTACTTC. This sequence encodes CASRGGTEQYF.

The CDR3 is CASRVGYGTEAFF. The DNA of the CDR3 is TGTGCCAGTAGAGTGGGATATGGGACTGAAGCTTTCTTT. The chain couples TRBV19 to TRBJ1-1; D not resolved. The CDR3 covers 13 residues. The V and J ends lost 6 bases and 5 bases respectively, with 13 bases between them. CDR1 LNHDA and CDR2 SQIVND come from the germline V gene (reference sequence).

A single count supports this clone. The V gene is TRBV6-1, the J gene TRBJ2-2; D remains ambiguous. Germline loops: CDR1 MNHNS, CDR2 SASEGT. The CDR3 consists of 17 residues. V lost 0 bases to trimming and J lost 2 bases, with 13 bases between them. CDR3 DNA: TGTGCCAGCAGTGAAGCGCTTCGGCACTTAAACACCGGGGAGCTGTTTTTT. Amino acid sequence: CASSEALRHLNTGELFF.

The table lists this clone with a count of one. The genes are TRBV5-4 and TRBJ2-3; D perhaps matches TRBD2 (7 bases). The CDR3 has 16 residues. Trimming took off 6 bases at V and 1 base at J, with 18 bases between the two ends. Germline CDR1 reads SGHNT; CDR2 reads YYREEE (reference sequence). The CDR3 spells CASNHRRGPGTDTQYF. The CDR3 nucleotides are TGTGCCAGCAACCATAGGCGGGGGCCGGGCACAGATACGCAGTATTTT.

This sequence joins TRBV4-1 and TRBJ1-2, with a possible D match to TRBD1 (5 bases). V dropped 4 bases and J dropped 7 bases, with 13 bases sitting between them. Per the germline V gene, CDR1 is MGHRA and CDR2 is YSYEKL. The CDR3 consists of 13 residues. CDR3 amino acids: CASSPEEGAGYTF. DNA of the CDR3: TGCGCCAGCAGCCCCGAGGAAGGGGCTGGCTACACCTTC.

The CDR3 is CASSPGVFQDTQYF. The CDR3 bases are TGTGCCAGCAGCCCCGGGGTTTTCCAAGATACGCAGTATTTT. The rearrangement joins TRBV5-5 to TRBJ2-3; tentative D call: TRBD2 (5 bases). Trimming removed 4 bases at V and 5 bases at J, with 14 bases between. Germline loops: CDR1 SGHKS, CDR2 YYEKEE (reference sequence). The CDR3 runs to 14 residues.

This chain joins TRBV6-5 and TRBJ2-3; D unresolved. V was shortened by 0 bases and J by 3 bases, with 13 bases between the two germline ends. Germline V gives CDR1 MNHEY, CDR2 SVGAGI. The CDR3 has 16 amino acids. CDR3 protein: CASSYSGRWNTDTQYF. The CDR3 coding sequence is TGTGCCAGCAGTTACTCGGGTCGGTGGAATACAGATACGCAGTATTTT.

The CDR3 sequence: CASSAMGLRDNSPLHF. The CDR3 region has the DNA TGTGCCAGCAGCGCGATGGGGCTGCGGGACAATTCACCCCTCCACTTT. This rearrangement joins TRBV7-9 to TRBJ1-6; a possible D gene is TRBD1 (5 bases). From germline, CDR1 is SEHNR and CDR2 FQNEAQ (reference sequence). This CDR3 comprises 16 residues. V was pared by 5 bases and J by 7 bases, with 18 bases between.

This chain links TRBV7-2 with TRBJ2-5; 11 bases are a match to TRBD2. The CDR3 runs 17 residues. Germline V CDR1 and CDR2: SGHTA, FQGNSA. Trimming removed 1 base from V and 10 bases from J; junction bases left unmatched: 14. This CDR3 is CASSLGLATSGTRIQYF. The CDR3 coding sequence is TGTGCCAGCAGCTTAGGTCTCGCGACTAGCGGGACCCGAATCCAGTACTTC.

The rearrangement uses TRBV6-1 and TRBJ2-7, with 10 bases fitting TRBD1. J gave up 7 bases and V 6 bases, and 9 bases lay outside the gene matches. CDR3 size: 14 residues. CDR1 is MNHNS, CDR2 SASEGT, per germline. The CDR3 reads CASSLDRGSSEQYF. CDR3 DNA: TGTGCCAGCAGCTTGGACAGGGGGTCCTCAGAGCAGTACTTC.

The gene calls are TRBV27 and TRBJ2-7; tentatively, D is TRBD1 (5 bases). Germline lookup yields CDR1 MNHEY and CDR2 SMNVEV (reference sequence). This CDR3 region has 13 residues. V lost 5 bases and J lost 1, with 9 bases in between. CDR3 sequence (DNA): TGTGCCAGCAGTCTACAGGATTCCTACGAGCAGTACTTC. Protein product: CASSLQDSYEQYF.

The chain links TRBV28 to TRBJ2-4, with 11 bases identical to TRBD2. Germline V CDR1 and CDR2: MDHEN, SYDVKM. J lost 5 bases, V lost 5 bases, and 20 bases had no gene match. The CDR3 is 20 residues long. The CDR3 loop is CASSAYSGRALRVNENIQYF. The CDR3 DNA is TGTGCCAGCAGTGCTTATAGCGGGAGGGCCCTCAGGGTCAACGAAAACATTCAGTACTTC. Full variable domain (rest looked up from reference TRBV28 and TRBJ2-4): DVKVTQSSRYLVKRTGEKVFLECVQDMDHENMFWYRQDPGLGLRLIYFSYDVKMKEKGDIPEGYSVSREKKERFSLILESASTNQTSMYLCASSAYSGRALRVNENIQYFGAGTRLSVL.